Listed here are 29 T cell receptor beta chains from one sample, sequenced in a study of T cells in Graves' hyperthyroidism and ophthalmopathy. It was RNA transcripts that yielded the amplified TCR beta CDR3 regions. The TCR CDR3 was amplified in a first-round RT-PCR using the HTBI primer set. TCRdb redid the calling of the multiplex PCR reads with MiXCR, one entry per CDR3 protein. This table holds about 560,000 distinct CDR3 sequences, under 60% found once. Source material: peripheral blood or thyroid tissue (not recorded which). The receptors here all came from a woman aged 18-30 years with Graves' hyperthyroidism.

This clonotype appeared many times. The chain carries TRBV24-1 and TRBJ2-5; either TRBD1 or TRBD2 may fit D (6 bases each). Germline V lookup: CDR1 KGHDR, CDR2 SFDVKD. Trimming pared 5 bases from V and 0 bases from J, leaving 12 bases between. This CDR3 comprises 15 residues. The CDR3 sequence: CATSVVGGDQETQYF. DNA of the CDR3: TGTGCCACCAGTGTTGTGGGGGGCGACCAAGAGACCCAGTACTTC.

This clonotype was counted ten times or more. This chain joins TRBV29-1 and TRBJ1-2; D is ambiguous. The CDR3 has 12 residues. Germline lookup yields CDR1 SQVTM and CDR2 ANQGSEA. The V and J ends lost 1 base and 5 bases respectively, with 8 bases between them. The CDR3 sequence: CSVEGVQYGYTF. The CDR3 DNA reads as TGCAGCGTTGAAGGGGTCCAGTATGGCTACACCTTC.

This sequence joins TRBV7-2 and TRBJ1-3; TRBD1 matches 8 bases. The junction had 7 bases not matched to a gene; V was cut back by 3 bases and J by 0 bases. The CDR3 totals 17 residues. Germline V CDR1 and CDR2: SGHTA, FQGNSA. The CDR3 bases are TGTGCCAGCAGCTTCTTCAGGGGGCCTTCCTCTGGAAACACCATATATTTT. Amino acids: CASSFFRGPSSGNTIYF.

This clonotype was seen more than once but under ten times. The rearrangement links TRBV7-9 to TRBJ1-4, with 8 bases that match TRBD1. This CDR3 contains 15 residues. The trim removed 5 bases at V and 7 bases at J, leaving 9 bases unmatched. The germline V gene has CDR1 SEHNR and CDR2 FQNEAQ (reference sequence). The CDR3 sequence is CASSPGTGGFEKLFF. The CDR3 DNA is TGTGCCAGCAGCCCGGGGACAGGTGGTTTTGAAAAACTGTTTTTT. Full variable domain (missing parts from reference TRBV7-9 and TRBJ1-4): DTGVSQNPRHKITKRGQNVTFRCDPISEHNRLYWYRQTLGQGPEFLTYFQNEAQLEKSRLLSDRFSAERPKGSFSTLEIQRTEQGDSAMYLCASSPGTGGFEKLFFGSGTQLSVL.

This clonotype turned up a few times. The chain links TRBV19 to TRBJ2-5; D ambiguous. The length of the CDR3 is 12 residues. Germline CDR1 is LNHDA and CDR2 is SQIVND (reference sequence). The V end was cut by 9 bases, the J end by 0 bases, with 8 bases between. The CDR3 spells CASLDDQETQYF. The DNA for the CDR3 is TGTGCCAGCTTGGACGACCAAGAGACCCAGTACTTC.

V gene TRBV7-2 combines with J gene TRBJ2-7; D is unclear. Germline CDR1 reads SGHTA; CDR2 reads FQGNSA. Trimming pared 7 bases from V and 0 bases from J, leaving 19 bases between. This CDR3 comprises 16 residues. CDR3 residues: CASTDPYARNSYEQYF. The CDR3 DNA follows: TGTGCCAGCACCGACCCTTATGCGCGTAACTCCTACGAGCAGTACTTC.

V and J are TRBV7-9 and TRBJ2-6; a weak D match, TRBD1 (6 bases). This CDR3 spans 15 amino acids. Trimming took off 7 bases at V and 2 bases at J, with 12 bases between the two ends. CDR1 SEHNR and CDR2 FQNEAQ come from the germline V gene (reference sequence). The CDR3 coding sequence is TGTGCCAGCAAGCCGAGGACAGCTGGGGCCAACGTCCTGACTTTC. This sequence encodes CASKPRTAGANVLTF.

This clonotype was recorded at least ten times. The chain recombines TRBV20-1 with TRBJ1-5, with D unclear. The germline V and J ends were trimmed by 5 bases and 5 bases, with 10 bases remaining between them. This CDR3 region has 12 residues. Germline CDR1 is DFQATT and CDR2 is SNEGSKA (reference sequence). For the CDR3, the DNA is TGCAGTGCTCACCTAATCTATCAGCCCCAGCATTTT. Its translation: CSAHLIYQPQHF.

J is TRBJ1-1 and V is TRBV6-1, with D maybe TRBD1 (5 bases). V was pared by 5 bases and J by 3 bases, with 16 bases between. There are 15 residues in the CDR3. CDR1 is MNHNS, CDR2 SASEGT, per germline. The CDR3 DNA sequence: TGTGCCAGCAGTTACTCCCATGGGGCTGACACTGAAGCTTTCTTT. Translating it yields CASSYSHGADTEAFF.

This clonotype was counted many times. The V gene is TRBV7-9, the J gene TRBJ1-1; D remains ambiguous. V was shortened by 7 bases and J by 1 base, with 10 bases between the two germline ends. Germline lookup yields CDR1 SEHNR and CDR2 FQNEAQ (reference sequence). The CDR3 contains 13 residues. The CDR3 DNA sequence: TGTGCCAGCACCTCGCCCGGGAACACTGAAGCTTTCTTT. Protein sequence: CASTSPGNTEAFF. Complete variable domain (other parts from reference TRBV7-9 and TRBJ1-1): DTGVSQNPRHKITKRGQNVTFRCDPISEHNRLYWYRQTLGQGPEFLTYFQNEAQLEKSRLLSDRFSAERPKGSFSTLEIQRTEQGDSAMYLCASTSPGNTEAFFGQGTRLTVV.

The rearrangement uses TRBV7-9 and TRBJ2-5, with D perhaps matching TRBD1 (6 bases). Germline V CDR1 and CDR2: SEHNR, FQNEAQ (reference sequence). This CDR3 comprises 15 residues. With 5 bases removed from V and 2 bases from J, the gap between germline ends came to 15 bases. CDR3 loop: CASSPVGAPQETQYF. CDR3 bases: TGTGCCAGCAGCCCCGTGGGGGCGCCGCAAGAGACCCAGTACTTC.

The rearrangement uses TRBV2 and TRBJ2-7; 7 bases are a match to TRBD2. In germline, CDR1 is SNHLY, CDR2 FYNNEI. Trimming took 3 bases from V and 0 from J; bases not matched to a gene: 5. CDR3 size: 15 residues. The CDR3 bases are TGTGCCAGCAGTGATGGAGGGAGGGCCTCCTACGAGCAGTACTTC. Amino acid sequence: CASSDGGRASYEQYF.

CDR3 residues: CSVEDLGGPGNTIYF. The DNA for the CDR3 is TGCAGCGTTGAAGATCTCGGGGGGCCAGGAAACACCATATATTTT. This chain joins TRBV29-1 and TRBJ1-3; possibly TRBD1 for D (6 bases). V lost 0 bases, J lost 4 bases, and 13 bases lay in between. Germline-derived CDR1 and CDR2 are SQVTM and ANQGSEA. The CDR3 length is 15 residues.

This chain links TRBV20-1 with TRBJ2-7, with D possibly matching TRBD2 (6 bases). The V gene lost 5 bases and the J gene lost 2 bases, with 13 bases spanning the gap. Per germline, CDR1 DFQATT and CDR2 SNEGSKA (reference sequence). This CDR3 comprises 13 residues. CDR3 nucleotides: TGCAGTGCTGAGGAGGGGAACCCCTACGAGCAGTACTTC. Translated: CSAEEGNPYEQYF.

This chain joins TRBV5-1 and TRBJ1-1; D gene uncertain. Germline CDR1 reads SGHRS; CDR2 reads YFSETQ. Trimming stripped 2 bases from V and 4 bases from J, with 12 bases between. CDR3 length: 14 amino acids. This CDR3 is CASSFQAMSTEAFF. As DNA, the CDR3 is TGCGCCAGCAGCTTTCAGGCGATGAGCACTGAAGCTTTCTTT.

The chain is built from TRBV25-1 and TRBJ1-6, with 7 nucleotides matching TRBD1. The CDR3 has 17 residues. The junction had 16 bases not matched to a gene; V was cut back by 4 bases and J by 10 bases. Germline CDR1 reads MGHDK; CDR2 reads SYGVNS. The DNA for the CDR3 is TGTGCCAGCAGTGCTAGAGTTGGAGGAGCAGGGGGATCACCCCTCCACTTT. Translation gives CASSARVGGAGGSPLHF.

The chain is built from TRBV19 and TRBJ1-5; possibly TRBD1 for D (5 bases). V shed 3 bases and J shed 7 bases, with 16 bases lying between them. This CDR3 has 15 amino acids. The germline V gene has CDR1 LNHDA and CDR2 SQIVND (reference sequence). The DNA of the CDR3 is TGTGCCAGTAGTATCCCCTCCAGGGCACGGCAGCCCCAGCATTTT. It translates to CASSIPSRARQPQHF.

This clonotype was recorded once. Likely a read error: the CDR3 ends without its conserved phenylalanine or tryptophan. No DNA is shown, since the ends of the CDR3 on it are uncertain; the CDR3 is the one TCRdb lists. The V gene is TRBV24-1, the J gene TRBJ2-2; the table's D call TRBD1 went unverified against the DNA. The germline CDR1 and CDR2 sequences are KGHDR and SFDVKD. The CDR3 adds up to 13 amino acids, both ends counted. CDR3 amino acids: CATSDPGYTGERK.

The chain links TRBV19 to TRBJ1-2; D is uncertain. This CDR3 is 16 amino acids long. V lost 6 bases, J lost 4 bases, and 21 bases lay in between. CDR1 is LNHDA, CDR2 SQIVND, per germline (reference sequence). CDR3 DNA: TGTGCCAGTAGCCCCACCAGCGATGGTGGTGGCTATGGCTACACCTTC. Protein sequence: CASSPTSDGGGYGYTF.

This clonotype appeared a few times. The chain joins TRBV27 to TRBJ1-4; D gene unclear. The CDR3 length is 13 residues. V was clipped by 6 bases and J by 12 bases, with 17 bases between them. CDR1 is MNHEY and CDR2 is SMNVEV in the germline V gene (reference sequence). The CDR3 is CASSLGRESQLFF. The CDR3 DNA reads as TGTGCCAGCAGCCTCGGACGGGAAAGTCAACTGTTTTTT.

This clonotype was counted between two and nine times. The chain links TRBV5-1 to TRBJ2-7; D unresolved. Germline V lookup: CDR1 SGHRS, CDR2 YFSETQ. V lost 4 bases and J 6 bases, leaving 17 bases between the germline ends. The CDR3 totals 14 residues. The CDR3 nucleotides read TGCGCCAGCAGCCAAGAAAGGAGTAGGCCCGAGCAGTACTTC. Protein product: CASSQERSRPEQYF.

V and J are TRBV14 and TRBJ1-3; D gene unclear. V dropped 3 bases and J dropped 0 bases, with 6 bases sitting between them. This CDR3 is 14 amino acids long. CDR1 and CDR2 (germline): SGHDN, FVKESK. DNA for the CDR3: TGTGCCAGCAGCCACCCGTACTCTGGAAACACCATATATTTT. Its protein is CASSHPYSGNTIYF.

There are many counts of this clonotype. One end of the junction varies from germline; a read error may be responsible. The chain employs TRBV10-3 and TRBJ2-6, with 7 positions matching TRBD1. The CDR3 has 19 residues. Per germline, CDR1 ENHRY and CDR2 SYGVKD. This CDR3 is CASSYRTGTAISGANVLTF. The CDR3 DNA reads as TGTGCCAGCAGTTACCGAACCGGGACAGCGATCTCTGGGGCCAACGTCCTGACTTTC.

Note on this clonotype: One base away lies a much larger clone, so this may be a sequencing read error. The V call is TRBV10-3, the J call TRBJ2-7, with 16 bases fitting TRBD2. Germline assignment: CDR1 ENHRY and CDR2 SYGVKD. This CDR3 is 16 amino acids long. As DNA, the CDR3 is TGTGCCAGCAGTGGGACTAGCGGGAGGGCTGCCTACGAGCAGTACTTC. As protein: CASSGTSGRAAYEQYF.

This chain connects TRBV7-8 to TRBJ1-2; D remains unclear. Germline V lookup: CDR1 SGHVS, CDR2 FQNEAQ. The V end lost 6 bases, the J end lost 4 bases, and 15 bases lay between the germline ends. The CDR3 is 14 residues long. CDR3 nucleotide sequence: TGTGCCAGCAGTTACTCGCCCCGGGTCTATGGCTACACCTTC. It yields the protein CASSYSPRVYGYTF.

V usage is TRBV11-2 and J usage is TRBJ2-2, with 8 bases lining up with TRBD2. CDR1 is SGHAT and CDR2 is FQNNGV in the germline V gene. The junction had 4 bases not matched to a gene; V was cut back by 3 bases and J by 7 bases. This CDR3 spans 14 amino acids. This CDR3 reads CASSLAGRGGELFF. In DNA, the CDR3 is TGTGCCAGCAGCTTGGCCGGGAGGGGCGGGGAGCTGTTTTTT.

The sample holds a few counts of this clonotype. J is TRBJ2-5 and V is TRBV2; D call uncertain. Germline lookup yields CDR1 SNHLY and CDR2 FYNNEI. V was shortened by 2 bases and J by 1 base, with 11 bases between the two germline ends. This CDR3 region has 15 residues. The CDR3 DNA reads TGTGCCAGCAGTGAAAATTTGGTGATCCAAGAGACCCAGTACTTC. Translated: CASSENLVIQETQYF.

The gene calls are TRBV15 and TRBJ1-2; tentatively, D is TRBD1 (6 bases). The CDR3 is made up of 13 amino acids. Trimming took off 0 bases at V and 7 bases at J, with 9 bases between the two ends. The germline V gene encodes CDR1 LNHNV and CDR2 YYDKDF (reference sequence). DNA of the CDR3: TGTGCCACCAGCAGAGAGAAAGGGGGTGGCTACACCTTC. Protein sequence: CATSREKGGGYTF.

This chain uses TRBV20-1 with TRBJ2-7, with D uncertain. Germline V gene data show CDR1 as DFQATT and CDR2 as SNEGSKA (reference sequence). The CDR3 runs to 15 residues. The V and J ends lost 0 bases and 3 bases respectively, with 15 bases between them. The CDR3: CSARDLSASYYEQYF. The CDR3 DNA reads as TGCAGTGCTAGAGATCTGAGTGCTTCCTACTACGAGCAGTACTTC.